This record concerns one T cell receptor (beta chain) sequence. CDR3 length: 13 amino acids. CDR1 is GTSNPN, CDR2 SVGIG, per germline (reference sequence). J gave up 3 bases and V 1 base, and 3 bases lay outside the gene matches. The source of the sample is a study of sequential checkpoint blockade in melanoma. Treatment here: randomized to nivolumab then ipilimumab (arm A) or the reverse (arm B). DNA-damaging chemotherapy had not been given to any patient beforehand. From thawed PBMCs, live CD3+CD8+ cells negative for CD19 and CD56 were sorted. Profiling relied on immunoSEQ multiplex PCR, and the TCRdb table lists in-frame clones only, not all of them. In the table there are about 13,000 clones, around 70% of which are singletons.

The sequencing here drew on CD8+ T cells sorted from blood (inferred from file names), taken from a patient given nivolumab and ipilimumab in sequence. The chain employs TRBV30 and TRBJ2-7; 7 bases agree with TRBD1. This receptor was taken from a human donor with melanoma. CDR3 region: CAWSGAGGYEQYF. The CDR3 DNA sequence: TGTGCCTGGAGTGGGGCAGGGGGCTACGAGCAGTACTTC.